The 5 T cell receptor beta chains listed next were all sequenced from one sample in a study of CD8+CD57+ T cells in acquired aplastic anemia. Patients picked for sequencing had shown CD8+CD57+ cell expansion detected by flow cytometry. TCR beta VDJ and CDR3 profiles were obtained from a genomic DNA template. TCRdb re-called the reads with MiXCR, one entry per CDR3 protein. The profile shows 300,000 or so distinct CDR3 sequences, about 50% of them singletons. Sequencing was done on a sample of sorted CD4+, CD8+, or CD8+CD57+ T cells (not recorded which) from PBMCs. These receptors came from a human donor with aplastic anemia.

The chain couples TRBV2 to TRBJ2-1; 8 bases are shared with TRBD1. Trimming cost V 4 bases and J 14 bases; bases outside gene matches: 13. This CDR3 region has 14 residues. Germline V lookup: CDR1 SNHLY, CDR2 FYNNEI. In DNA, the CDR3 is TGTGCCAGCAGTGGTTCGTTCGTGTGGGGACAGGAGTTCTTC. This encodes CASSGSFVWGQEFF.

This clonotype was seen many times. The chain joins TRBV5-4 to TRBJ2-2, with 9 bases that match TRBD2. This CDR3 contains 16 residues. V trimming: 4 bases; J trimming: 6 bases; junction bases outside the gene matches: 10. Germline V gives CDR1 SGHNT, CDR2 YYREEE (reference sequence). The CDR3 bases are TGTGCCAGCAGCAAACCGGGACTAGCTTTCGCCGGGGAGCTGTTTTTT. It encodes CASSKPGLAFAGELFF.

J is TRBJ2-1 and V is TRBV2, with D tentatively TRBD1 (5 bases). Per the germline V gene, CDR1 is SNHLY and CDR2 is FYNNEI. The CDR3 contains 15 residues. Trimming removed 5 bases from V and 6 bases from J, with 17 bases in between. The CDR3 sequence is CASSLGVIQGNEQFF. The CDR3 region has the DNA TGTGCCAGCAGTTTAGGGGTTATCCAGGGCAATGAGCAGTTCTTC.

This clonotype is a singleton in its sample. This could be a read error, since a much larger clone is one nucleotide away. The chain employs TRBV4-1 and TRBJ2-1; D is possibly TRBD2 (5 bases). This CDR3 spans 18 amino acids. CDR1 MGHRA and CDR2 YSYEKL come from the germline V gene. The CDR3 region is CASSQDRGRLISYNGQFF. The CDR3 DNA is TGCGCCAGCAGCCAAGATCGAGGGCGGCTGATCTCCTACAATGGGCAGTTCTTC.

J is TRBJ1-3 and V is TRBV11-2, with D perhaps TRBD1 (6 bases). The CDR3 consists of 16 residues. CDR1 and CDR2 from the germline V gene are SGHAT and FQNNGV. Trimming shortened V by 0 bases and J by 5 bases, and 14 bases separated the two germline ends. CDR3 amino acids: CASSLDPDSPRNTIYF. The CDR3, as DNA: TGTGCCAGCAGCTTAGACCCGGACAGCCCTAGAAACACCATATATTTT.